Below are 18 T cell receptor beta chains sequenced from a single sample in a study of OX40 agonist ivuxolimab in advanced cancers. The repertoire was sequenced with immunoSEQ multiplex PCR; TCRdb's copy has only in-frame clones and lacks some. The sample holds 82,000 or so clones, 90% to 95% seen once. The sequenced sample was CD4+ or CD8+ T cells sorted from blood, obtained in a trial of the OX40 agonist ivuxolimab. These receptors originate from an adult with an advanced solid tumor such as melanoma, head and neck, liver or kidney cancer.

CDR3 sequence reads: CASSRAGTGTGNTIYF. The CDR3 DNA reads TGCGCCAGCAGCCGCGCCGGGACAGGAACTGGAAACACCATATATTTT. The chain employs TRBV5-1 and TRBJ1-3, with 8 bases that match TRBD1. Germline CDR1 is SGHRS and CDR2 is YFSETQ. The CDR3 runs 16 residues. Trimming at V came to 4 bases and at J to 2 bases, leaving 8 bases not matched to a gene.

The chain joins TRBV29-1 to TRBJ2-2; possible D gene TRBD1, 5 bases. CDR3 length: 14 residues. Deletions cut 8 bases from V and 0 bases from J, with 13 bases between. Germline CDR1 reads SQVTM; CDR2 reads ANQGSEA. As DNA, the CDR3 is TGCAGCCCCTGGGCAGGGACGAACACCGGGGAGCTGTTTTTT. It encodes CSPWAGTNTGELFF.

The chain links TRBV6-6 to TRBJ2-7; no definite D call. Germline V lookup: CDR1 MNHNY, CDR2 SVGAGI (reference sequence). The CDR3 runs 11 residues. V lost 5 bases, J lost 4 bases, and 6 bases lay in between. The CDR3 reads CASSQLYEQYF. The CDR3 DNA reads TGTGCCAGCAGTCAACTATACGAGCAGTACTTC.

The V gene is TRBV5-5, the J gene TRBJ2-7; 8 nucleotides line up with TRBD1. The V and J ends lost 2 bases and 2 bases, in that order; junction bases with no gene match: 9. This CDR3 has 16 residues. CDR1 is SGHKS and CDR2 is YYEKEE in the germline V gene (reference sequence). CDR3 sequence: CASSFLSGQATYEQYF. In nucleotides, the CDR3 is TGTGCCAGCAGCTTTTTATCGGGACAGGCCACCTACGAGCAGTACTTC.

CDR3: CSVALGMETQYF. The CDR3 DNA reads as TGCAGCGTCGCCCTAGGAATGGAGACCCAGTACTTC. V gene TRBV29-1 combines with J gene TRBJ2-5, with D hard to call. CDR3 length: 12 amino acids. V was pared by 6 bases and J by 5 bases, with 13 bases between. From germline, CDR1 is SQVTM and CDR2 ANQGSEA.

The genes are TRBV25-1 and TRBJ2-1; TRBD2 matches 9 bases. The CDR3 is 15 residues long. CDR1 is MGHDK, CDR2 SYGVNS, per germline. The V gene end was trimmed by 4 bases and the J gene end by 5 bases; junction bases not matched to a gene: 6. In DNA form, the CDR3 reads TGTGCCAGCAGTGCGAGCGGGAGGCCGCACAATGAGCAGTTCTTC. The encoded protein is CASSASGRPHNEQFF.

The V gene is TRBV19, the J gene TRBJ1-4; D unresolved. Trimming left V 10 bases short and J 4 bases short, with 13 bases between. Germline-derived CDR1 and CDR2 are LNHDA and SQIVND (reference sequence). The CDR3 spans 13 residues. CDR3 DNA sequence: TGTGCCACAGAAGAAGGAGGTAATGAAAAACTGTTTTTT. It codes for CATEEGGNEKLFF.

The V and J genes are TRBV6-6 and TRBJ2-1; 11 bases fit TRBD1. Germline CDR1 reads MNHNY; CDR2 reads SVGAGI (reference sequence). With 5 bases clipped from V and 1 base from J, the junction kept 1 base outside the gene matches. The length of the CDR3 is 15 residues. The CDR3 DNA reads TGTGCCAGCAGTCGGGACAGGGGGTCCTACAATGAGCAGTTCTTC. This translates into CASSRDRGSYNEQFF.

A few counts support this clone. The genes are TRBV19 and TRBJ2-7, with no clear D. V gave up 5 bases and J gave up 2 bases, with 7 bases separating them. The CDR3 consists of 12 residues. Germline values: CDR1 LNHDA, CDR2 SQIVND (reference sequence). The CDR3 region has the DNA TGTGCCAGTAGTCCGCCGGCCTACGAGCAGTACTTC. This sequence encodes CASSPPAYEQYF.

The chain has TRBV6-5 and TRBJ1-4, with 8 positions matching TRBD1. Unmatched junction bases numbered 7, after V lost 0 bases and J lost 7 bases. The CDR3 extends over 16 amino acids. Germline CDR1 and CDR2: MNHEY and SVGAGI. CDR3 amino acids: CASSYSKTGAGEKLFF. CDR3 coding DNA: TGTGCCAGCAGTTACTCGAAGACAGGGGCGGGTGAAAAACTGTTTTTT.

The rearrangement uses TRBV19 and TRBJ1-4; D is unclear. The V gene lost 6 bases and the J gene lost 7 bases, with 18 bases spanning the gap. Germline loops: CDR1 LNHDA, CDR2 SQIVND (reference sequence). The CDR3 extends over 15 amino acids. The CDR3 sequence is CASSLGPGRSEKLFF. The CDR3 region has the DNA TGTGCCAGTAGCCTTGGGCCCGGGAGGAGTGAAAAACTGTTTTTT.

The CDR3 spells CASSVLSSSYNEQFF. The DNA for the CDR3 is TGCGCCAGCAGCGTCCTATCGAGCTCCTACAATGAGCAGTTCTTC. This chain connects TRBV5-1 to TRBJ2-1; D is unresolved. The CDR3 runs 15 residues. The germline V and J ends were trimmed by 4 bases and 0 bases, with 11 bases remaining between them. In germline, CDR1 is SGHRS, CDR2 YFSETQ.

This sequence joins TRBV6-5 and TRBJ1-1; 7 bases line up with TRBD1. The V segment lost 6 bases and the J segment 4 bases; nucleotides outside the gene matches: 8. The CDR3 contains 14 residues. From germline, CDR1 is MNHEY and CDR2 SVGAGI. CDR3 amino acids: CASRGGREGTEAFF. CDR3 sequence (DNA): TGTGCCAGCAGAGGGGGCAGGGAGGGCACTGAAGCTTTCTTT.

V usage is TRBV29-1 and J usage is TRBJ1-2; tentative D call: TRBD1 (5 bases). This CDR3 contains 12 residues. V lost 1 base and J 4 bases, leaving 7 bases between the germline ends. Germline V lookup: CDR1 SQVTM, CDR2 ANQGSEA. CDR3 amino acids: CSVEAGGYGYTF. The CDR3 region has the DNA TGCAGCGTTGAAGCCGGGGGCTATGGCTACACCTTC.

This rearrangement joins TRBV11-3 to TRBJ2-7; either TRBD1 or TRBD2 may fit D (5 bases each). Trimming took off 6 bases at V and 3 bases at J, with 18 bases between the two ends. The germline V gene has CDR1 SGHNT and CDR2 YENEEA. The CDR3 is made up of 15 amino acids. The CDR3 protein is CASSPPGRGVYEQYF. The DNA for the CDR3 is TGTGCCAGCAGTCCGCCGGGACGGGGTGTCTACGAGCAGTACTTC.

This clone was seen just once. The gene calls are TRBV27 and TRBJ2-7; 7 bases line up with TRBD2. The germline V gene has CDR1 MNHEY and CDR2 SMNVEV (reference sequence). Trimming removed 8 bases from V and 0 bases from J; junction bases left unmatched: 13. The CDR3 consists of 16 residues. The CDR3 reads CASRSAGASGSYEQYF. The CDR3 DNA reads TGTGCCAGCCGTTCCGCCGGGGCTAGCGGCTCCTACGAGCAGTACTTC.

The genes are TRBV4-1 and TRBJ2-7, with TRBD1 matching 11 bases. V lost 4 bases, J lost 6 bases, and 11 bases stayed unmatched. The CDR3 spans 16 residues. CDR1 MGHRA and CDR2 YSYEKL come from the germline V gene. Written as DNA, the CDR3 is TGCGCCAGCAGCCGTGTACACGGGACAGGGGGGGGCGAGCAGTACTTC. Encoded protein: CASSRVHGTGGGEQYF.

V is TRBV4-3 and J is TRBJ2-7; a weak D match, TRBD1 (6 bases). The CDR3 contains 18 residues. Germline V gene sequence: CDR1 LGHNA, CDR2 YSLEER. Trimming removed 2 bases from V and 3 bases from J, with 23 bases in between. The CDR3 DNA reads TGCGCCAGCAGCCAACGGGTGGACAGTGCTCAGAGGAACTACGAGCAGTACTTC. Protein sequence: CASSQRVDSAQRNYEQYF.